The entry below gives a single T cell receptor (beta chain) sequence along with its context. In its sample, this clonotype was seen many times. This receptor's antigen is unknown. No much larger clonotype is one base removed from it; base qualities were not supplied. This sample is drawn from a study of spatial heterogeneity in lung cancer (dated by TCRdb to the late 2010s). About the full investigation: Beta-chain transcripts were consistently detected in greater numbers than alpha-chain transcripts, which likely reflects a higher abundance of beta-chain transcripts. In the raw uncorrected reads, each unique combination of TCR and UMI appeared more than ten times on average. The study quantitatively compared TCR alpha and beta repertoires across multiple tumor regions, matched nontumor lung and blood in non-small cell lung cancer. Nonsynonymous mutation counts, determined by whole-exome sequencing of tumor tissue, were related to features of the TCR repertoire. At surgery, roughly 220 tumor regions, around 68 matched nontumor lung samples and 56 PBMC samples were TCR-sequenced for both alpha and beta chains. General conclusions and limits of the study: Ubiquitous expanded tumor TCRs showed up in blood more often at tumor resection than at routine follow-up. Additional single-cell paired TCR alpha and beta sequencing was considered necessary to confirm, at a functional level, the hypothesis that regional TCRs recognize regional mutations.

Between the V and J ends, shortened by 0 bases and 6 bases respectively, the junction contains 14 bases. CDR1 is given as MNHNY and CDR2 as SVGAGI, both from the germline V gene (reference sequence). Taken from cysteine to phenylalanine, the CDR3 has 15 residues. Left in the record is the CDR3 DNA by itself, 45 bases read in frame from the first base. The sample's time point, from its label and the paper: sample taken at primary tumor resection. For TCR sequencing, whole RNA was extracted from tumor and nontumor lung tissue, or from cryopreserved PBMC samples, and no cell sorting was done. The donors were some 72 patients from the lung TRACERx cohort who had early-stage, untreated non-small cell lung cancer. A patient was chosen for TCR sequencing only when enough RNA was available from at least two tumor regions. Libraries were made using 5' RACE. Sequencing relied on a NextSeq 500. In the TCR library protocol, a unique molecular identifier was attached to each TCR cDNA molecule so that PCR and sequencing errors could be corrected. In the authors' own workflow: TCR identification, UMI-based error correction and CDR3 extraction were all carried out with Decombinator tools. TCRs above a frequency of 2 per 1,000, corresponding to the top 1% of the tumor frequency distribution, were defined as expanded. Renyi diversity was computed with the R vegan package after each repertoire had been subsampled 100 times to 5,000 TCRs. CDR3 similarity networks were built from amino acid triplet string-kernel similarity, with CDR3s being connected when pairwise similarity was above 0.82. Clones were called with MiXCR by TCRdb after fastp trimmed the public reads at Q25, and only in-frame beta chains were retained. Rows are combined by CDR3 protein, so each entry shows the most common genes and DNA. What appears here as the V and J calls and clone size reflects TCRdb's work, not the paper's. The sample table lists about 39,000 distinct CDR3 sequences, roughly 5.2% of them with a count of one. Together, the top ten hold roughly 10% of the sample.

The sample consisted of PBMCs, taken at surgery. The chain is encoded by TRBV6-6 joined to TRBJ2-5; perhaps TRBD2 is the D gene, with 6 bases matching. This clonotype was sampled from a male donor with early-stage non-small cell lung cancer. The CDR3 protein: CASSYSRLGGQTQYF. In nucleotides, the sequence is TGTGCCAGCAGTTACTCGCGCCTCGGGGGTCAGACCCAGTACTTC.